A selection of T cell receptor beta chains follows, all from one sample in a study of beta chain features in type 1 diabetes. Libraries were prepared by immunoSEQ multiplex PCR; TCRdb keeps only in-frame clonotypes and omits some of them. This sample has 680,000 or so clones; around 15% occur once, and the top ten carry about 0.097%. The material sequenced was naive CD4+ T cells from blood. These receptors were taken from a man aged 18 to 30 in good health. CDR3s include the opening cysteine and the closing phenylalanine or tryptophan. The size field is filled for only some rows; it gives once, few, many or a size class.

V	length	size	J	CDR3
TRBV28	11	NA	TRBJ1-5	CASSPKGPQHF
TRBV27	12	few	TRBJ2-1	CASSLRFGEQFF
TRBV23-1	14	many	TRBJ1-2	CASSRALVRNGYTF
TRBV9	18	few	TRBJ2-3	CASRGRTSQESRVDTQYF
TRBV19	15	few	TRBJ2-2	CASNPSGSPTGELFF
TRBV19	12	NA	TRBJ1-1	CASLHLNTEAFF
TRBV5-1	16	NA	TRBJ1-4	CASSPGQGVTNEKLFF
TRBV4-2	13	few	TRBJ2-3	CASSHPTADTQYF
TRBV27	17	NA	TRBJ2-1	CASSPRSGQGAYNEQFF
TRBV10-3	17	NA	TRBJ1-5	CAISGMTRPPSNQPQHF
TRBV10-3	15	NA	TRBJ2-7	CAISPKGQVSYEQYF
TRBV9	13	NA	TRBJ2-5	CASSVGMIETQYF
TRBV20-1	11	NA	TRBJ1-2	CSGPGDYGYTF
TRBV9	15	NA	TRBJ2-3	CASSSTGAITDTQYF
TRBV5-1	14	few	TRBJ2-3	CASSLDLSTDTQYF
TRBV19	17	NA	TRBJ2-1	CASSTALGRQGNNEQFF
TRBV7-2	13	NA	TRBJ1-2	CASSFLQGDGYTF
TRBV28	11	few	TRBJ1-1	CASERQVEAFF
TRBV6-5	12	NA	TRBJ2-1	CASSVQGASWFF
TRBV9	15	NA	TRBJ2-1	CASSGDTLVYNEQFF
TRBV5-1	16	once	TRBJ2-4	CASSEGAGGTKNIQYF
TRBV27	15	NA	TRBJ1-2	CASSLSVRGDYGYTF
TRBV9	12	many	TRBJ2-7	CASSVARGEQYF
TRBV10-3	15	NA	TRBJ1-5	CAISVEGQSNQPQHF
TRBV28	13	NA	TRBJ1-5	CASGETSNQPQHF
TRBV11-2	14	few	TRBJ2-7	CASSLVGQYHEQYF
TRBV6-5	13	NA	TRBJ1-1	CASSESGNTEAFF
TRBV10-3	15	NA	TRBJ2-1	CAISDSGSFYNEQFF
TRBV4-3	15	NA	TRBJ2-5	CASSHTGQAQETQYF
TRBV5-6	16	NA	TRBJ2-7	CASSFPTDLNSYEQYF
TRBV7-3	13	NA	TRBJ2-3	CASSFRGADTQYF
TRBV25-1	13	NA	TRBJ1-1	CASIGLIGLVAFF
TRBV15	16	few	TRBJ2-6	CATRRASGTGANVLTF
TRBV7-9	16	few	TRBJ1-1	CASSPRQGKADTEAFF
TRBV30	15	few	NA	CAWSVAGGPSYEQYF
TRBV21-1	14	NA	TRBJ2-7	CASSKRGGDYEQYF
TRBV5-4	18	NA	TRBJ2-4	CASSLVGAHFLAKNIQYF
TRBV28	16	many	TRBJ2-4	CASSPSLAGVKNIQYF
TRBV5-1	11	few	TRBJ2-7	CASRRDYEQYF
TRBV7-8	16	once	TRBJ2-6	CASTPLRGPGANVLTF
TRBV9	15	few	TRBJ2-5	CASSVFGGRGETQYF
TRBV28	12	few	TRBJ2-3	CASTTSVDTQYF
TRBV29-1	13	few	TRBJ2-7	CSVEDDGGYEQYF
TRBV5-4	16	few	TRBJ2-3	CASSLLSLAATDTQYF
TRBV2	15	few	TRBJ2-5	CASSEDSGGKETQYF
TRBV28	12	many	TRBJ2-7	CASSQIGYEQYF
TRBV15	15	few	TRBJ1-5	CATSRVGTSNQPQHF
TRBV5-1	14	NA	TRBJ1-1	CASSLGRGGTEAFF
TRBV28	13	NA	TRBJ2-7	CASRRGLQYEQYF
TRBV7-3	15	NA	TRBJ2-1	CASSLSPNLYNEQFF
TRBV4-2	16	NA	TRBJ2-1	CASSQPGLESYNEQFF
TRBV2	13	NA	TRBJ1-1	CASSAQLNTEAFF
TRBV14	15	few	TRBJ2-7	CASSQDRGRAYEQYF